A single sample is the source of the 21 T cell receptor beta chains below, sequenced in a study of cytomegalovirus exposure and HLA in healthy donors. PCR was performed using 60 Vbeta and 13 Jbeta primers. Sequenced by immunoSEQ multiplex PCR; TCRdb stores in-frame clones only, minus some. Seen here are 180,000 or so clones, approximately 85% observed once, and the top ten hold 7.5% to 10%. The sample was PBMCs. The receptors were gathered from a young man in good health and CMV-seropositive.

In DNA, the CDR3 is TGTGCCAGCAGCCAAGAGACAGGGCGGGACTACGAGCAGTACTTC. As protein: CASSQETGRDYEQYF. The rearrangement links TRBV4-2 to TRBJ2-7; maybe TRBD1 (7 bases). CDR3 size: 15 residues. CDR1 is LGHNA and CDR2 is YNFKEQ in the germline V gene. Trimming took off 0 bases at V and 3 bases at J, with 12 bases between the two ends.

V usage is TRBV27 and J usage is TRBJ1-2; D may be TRBD1 (6 bases). Germline CDR1 and CDR2: MNHEY and SMNVEV (reference sequence). This CDR3 is 14 amino acids long. The germline V and J ends were trimmed by 1 base and 3 bases, with 9 bases remaining between them. The CDR3 loop reads CASSLYTGHYGYTF. The CDR3, as DNA: TGTGCCAGCAGTTTATATACAGGGCACTATGGCTACACCTTC.

This clone was counted only a few times. This sequence joins TRBV10-1 and TRBJ1-1; a weak D match, TRBD1 (6 bases). The CDR3 is 13 amino acids. Per germline, CDR1 WNHNN and CDR2 SYGVQD (reference sequence). Trimming took 0 bases from V and 7 from J, leaving 9 bases between them. CDR3: CASSESGGGEAFF. The CDR3 bases are TGCGCCAGCAGTGAGTCAGGGGGTGGTGAAGCTTTCTTT.

The J gene is TRBJ1-1, the V gene TRBV2; D ambiguous. CDR1 is SNHLY, CDR2 FYNNEI, per germline. Trimming left V 7 bases short and J 5 bases short, with 8 bases between. This CDR3 region has 11 residues. CDR3 amino acids: CASKRGTEAFF. The CDR3 coding sequence is TGTGCCAGCAAACGAGGGACTGAAGCTTTCTTT.

The chain recombines TRBV7-2 with TRBJ2-5; the D gene is possibly TRBD1 (5 bases). Per the germline V gene, CDR1 is SGHTA and CDR2 is FQGNSA. The CDR3 covers 15 residues. Trimming removed 5 bases from V and 11 bases from J, with 24 bases in between. The CDR3 DNA is TGTGCCAGCAGCCTATTTTCAAAGGGGTATCGAGAGCAGTACTTC. Translating gives CASSLFSKGYREQYF.

The rearrangement joins TRBV21-1 to TRBJ2-6; the listed D gene, TRBD2, was not tested against the DNA. TRBV21-1 is shown as a pseudogene. CDR3 length: 17 residues. The CDR3 bases are TGTGCCAGCAGCACCCGGAGGGGATTCTATGGGGCCAACGTCCTGACTTTC. It yields the protein CASSTRRGFYGANVLTF.

This chain joins TRBV10-3 and TRBJ2-7, with 7 positions matching TRBD1. Germline trimming cut 6 bases from V and 2 bases from J; bases unmatched to any gene: 7. CDR3 size: 14 residues. The germline V gene has CDR1 ENHRY and CDR2 SYGVKD. The CDR3 DNA reads TGTGCCATCAGGGTTACCGGGACAGCCTACGAGCAGTACTTC. Its protein product is CAIRVTGTAYEQYF.

The chain is built from TRBV7-9 and TRBJ1-2, with 9 positions matching TRBD1. Germline CDR1 and CDR2: SEHNR and FQNEAQ (reference sequence). This CDR3 contains 15 residues. Germline trimming cut 1 base from V and 12 bases from J; bases unmatched to any gene: 12. CDR3 bases: TGTGCCAGCAGCTTAGATTGGGGACAGGGACGAGTAAACACCTTC. This gives the protein CASSLDWGQGRVNTF.

V usage is TRBV4-3 and J usage is TRBJ2-5; 7 nucleotides match TRBD1. The DNA end lines up better with TRBJ2-7; the J call may be wrong. The CDR3 runs 15 residues. Germline CDR1 reads LGHNA; CDR2 reads YSLEER. The CDR3 DNA reads as TGCGCCAGCAGCCAAGGGGGGACAGAAAACTACGAGCAGTACTTC. Its translation is CASSQGGTENYEQYF.

The gene calls are TRBV7-3 and TRBJ2-5; tentative D call: TRBD1 (5 bases). The germline V gene has CDR1 SGHTA and CDR2 FQGTGA. The CDR3 extends over 13 amino acids. The V gene lost 5 bases and the J gene lost 4 bases, with 11 bases spanning the gap. In DNA, the CDR3 is TGTGCCAGCAGCCCCCCAGGGCGAGAGACCCAGTACTTC. Its translation: CASSPPGRETQYF.

The chain has TRBV5-1 and TRBJ2-7; possibly TRBD2 for D (7 bases). The V end lost 2 bases, the J end lost 3 bases, and 15 bases lay between the germline ends. The CDR3 totals 15 residues. CDR1 and CDR2 (germline): SGHRS, YFSETQ. In nucleotides, the CDR3 is TGCGCCAGCAGCTTTGGAAGGGGGGGGGTCTACGAGCAGTACTTC. It translates to CASSFGRGGVYEQYF.

The chain couples TRBV12-5 to TRBJ1-4; 10 bases fit TRBD1. This CDR3 is 18 amino acids long. With 5 bases clipped from V and 12 bases from J, the junction kept 21 bases outside the gene matches. Per the germline V gene, CDR1 is LGHNT and CDR2 is FRNRAP. The CDR3 region is CASGASAGGQGRMMQLFF. The CDR3 coding sequence is TGTGCTAGTGGTGCATCTGCCGGGGGACAGGGGAGGATGATGCAACTGTTTTTT.

This chain joins TRBV2 and TRBJ2-2, with 8 bases identical to TRBD1. V lost 2 bases to trimming and J lost 6 bases; unmatched junction nucleotides: 5. The CDR3 runs 15 residues. Per the germline V gene, CDR1 is SNHLY and CDR2 is FYNNEI. The CDR3 reads CASSERDRLSGELFF. In DNA form, the CDR3 reads TGTGCCAGCAGTGAACGGGACAGGCTGTCCGGGGAGCTGTTTTTT.

The genes are TRBV10-3 and TRBJ1-3; 9 positions agree with TRBD1. There are 15 residues in the CDR3. Losses at the gene ends were 4 bases for V and 4 bases for J; bases not matched to a gene: 5. CDR1 and CDR2 from the germline V gene are ENHRY and SYGVKD. The CDR3, as DNA: TGTGCCATCAGTGCGGGACAGGGACTGGGAAACACCATATATTTT. This sequence encodes CAISAGQGLGNTIYF.

CDR3 sequence: CASSQSRNTEAFF. The CDR3 DNA sequence: TGTGCCAGCAGCCAATCGAGGAACACTGAAGCTTTCTTT. V is TRBV9 and J is TRBJ1-1; D call uncertain. There are 13 residues in the CDR3. The V end lost 4 bases, the J end lost 1 base, and 8 bases lay between the germline ends. Germline V gene sequence: CDR1 SGDLS, CDR2 YYNGEE.

The V and J genes are TRBV29-1 and TRBJ1-1, with D hard to call. Between the trimmed V and J ends, which lost 2 bases and 0 bases, there was a span of 7 bases. In germline, CDR1 is SQVTM, CDR2 ANQGSEA. The CDR3 covers 13 residues. CDR3 coding DNA: TGCAGCGTTGAAACCAGGATGAACACTGAAGCTTTCTTT. Its protein product is CSVETRMNTEAFF. The full variable domain, with the rest looked up from reference TRBV29-1 and TRBJ1-1, is SAVISQKPSRDICQRGTSLTIQCQVDSQVTMMFWYRQQPGQSLTLIATANQGSEATYESGFVIDKFPISRPNLTFSTLTVSNMSPEDSSIYLCSVETRMNTEAFFGQGTRLTVV.

The rearrangement joins TRBV9 to TRBJ2-3, with D perhaps matching TRBD2 (5 bases). This CDR3 comprises 14 residues. Between the trimmed V and J ends, which lost 0 bases and 5 bases, there was a span of 10 bases. Germline V gives CDR1 SGDLS, CDR2 YYNGEE. The CDR3 DNA reads as TGTGCCAGCAGCGTAGTTGGTGCGGGAGATACGCAGTATTTT. This encodes CASSVVGAGDTQYF.

The chain employs TRBV2 and TRBJ1-3, with 7 bases fitting TRBD1. V was clipped by 4 bases and J by 0 bases; unmatched bases: 6. This CDR3 is built from 16 residues. Germline CDR1 reads SNHLY; CDR2 reads FYNNEI. The CDR3 region has the DNA TGTGCCAGCAGTGTCGGGGGACAGCCCTCTGGAAACACCATATATTTT. As protein: CASSVGGQPSGNTIYF.

The chain recombines TRBV2 with TRBJ1-4; 7 bases agree with TRBD1. The V segment lost 4 bases and the J segment 7 bases; nucleotides outside the gene matches: 6. This CDR3 has 14 residues. Germline V gives CDR1 SNHLY, CDR2 FYNNEI. Here the CDR3 DNA reads TGTGCCAGCAGTGGTCAGACAGGGTCTGAAAAACTGTTTTTT. The encoded protein is CASSGQTGSEKLFF.

This clone occurred a few times. A junction end diverges from the germline sequence, so it may reflect a read error. This chain links TRBV18 with TRBJ1-4; D not certain. CDR1 is KGHSH and CDR2 is LQKENI in the germline V gene. The CDR3 is made up of 11 amino acids. The CDR3 coding sequence is TGTGCCACCTCAGAGAATGAAAAACTGTTTTTT. It is translated as CATSENEKLFF.

This rearrangement joins TRBV6-1 to TRBJ1-6; 9 bases align to TRBD1. There are 15 residues in the CDR3. V lost 7 bases to trimming and J lost 7 bases; unmatched junction nucleotides: 8. CDR1 is MNHNS, CDR2 SASEGT, per germline. The CDR3 protein is CASTPGTGWNSPLHF. CDR3 coding DNA: TGTGCCAGCACCCCTGGGACAGGGTGGAATTCACCCCTCCACTTT.